The 25 T cell receptor beta chains reported below all come from one sample, sequenced in a study of human T cells and chemical hapten exposure. Time point indicated: pre-sensitization, week 0. The treatment: therapeutic diphenylcyclopropenone sensitization with weekly scalp DPC. Via MiXCR, TCRdb re-called the RACE reads, giving one row per CDR3 protein. This table holds 250,000 or so distinct CDR3 sequences, approximately 8% found once. The source was whole blood, collected in connection with sensitization to the hapten diphenylcyclopropenone (DPC). All receptors derive from a man younger than 35 with alopecia areata. Some clones in this sample may be carry-over from other donors' samples.

This chain joins TRBV29-1 and TRBJ2-6, with D tentatively TRBD2 (6 bases). Germline CDR1 and CDR2: SQVTM and ANQGSEA. V was shortened by 3 bases and J by 0 bases, with 15 bases between the two germline ends. The CDR3 totals 17 residues. The CDR3 loop is CSVESGGSSSGANVLTF. CDR3 nucleotide sequence: TGCAGCGTTGAGTCCGGGGGATCGTCCTCTGGGGCCAACGTCCTGACTTTC.

This clonotype appeared a few times. V and J are TRBV20-1 and TRBJ1-5; D is ambiguous. Germline V lookup: CDR1 DFQATT, CDR2 SNEGSKA (reference sequence). The CDR3 totals 13 residues. Trimming cost V 6 bases and J 0 bases, with 9 bases left between them. The CDR3 loop is CSAPGPSNQPQHF. The DNA for the CDR3 is TGCAGTGCGCCAGGCCCTAGCAATCAGCCCCAGCATTTT.

This clonotype was detected only a few times. The V and J genes are TRBV10-3 and TRBJ1-5; D not resolved. Germline assignment: CDR1 ENHRY and CDR2 SYGVKD. Trimming took 10 bases from V and 7 from J, leaving 17 bases between them. The CDR3 extends over 13 amino acids. The CDR3 bases are TGTGCCACTGGAGCGGGCCGCGGGCAGCCCCAGCATTTT. It encodes CATGAGRGQPQHF.

This chain links TRBV28 with TRBJ1-4; 9 nucleotides match TRBD1. The CDR3 runs to 17 residues. Per the germline V gene, CDR1 is MDHEN and CDR2 is SYDVKM. V lost 7 bases to trimming and J lost 7 bases; unmatched junction nucleotides: 16. The CDR3 region has the DNA TGTGCCAGCATCCCCGGGACAGGGAAACCTCGGAGTGAAAAACTGTTTTTT. Translation gives CASIPGTGKPRSEKLFF.

At least ten counts were recorded for this clonotype. This chain links TRBV7-6 with TRBJ1-4; 7 bases are shared with TRBD1. This CDR3 region has 19 residues. Germline CDR1 SGHVS, CDR2 FNYEAQ. Trimming removed 5 bases from V and 13 bases from J; junction bases left unmatched: 28. This CDR3 reads CASSLGLSSTGTSQGRLFF. CDR3 in DNA: TGTGCCAGCAGCCTAGGGCTTTCTTCGACAGGGACCTCCCAGGGGAGACTGTTTTTT.

V usage is TRBV27 and J usage is TRBJ2-3; TRBD1 might be the D (5 bases). This CDR3 comprises 16 residues. The germline V and J ends were trimmed by 6 bases and 1 base, with 17 bases remaining between them. Germline V gene sequence: CDR1 MNHEY, CDR2 SMNVEV (reference sequence). CDR3 bases: TGTGCCAGCAGGGGGTCAGGGCTCCTGGGCACAGATACGCAGTATTTT. This translates into CASRGSGLLGTDTQYF.

This chain uses TRBV20-1 with TRBJ1-2, with no clear D. The ends were cut back, 4 bases at V and 4 bases at J, with 19 bases in the middle. CDR3 length: 15 amino acids. In germline, CDR1 is DFQATT, CDR2 SNEGSKA (reference sequence). CDR3 in DNA: TGCAGTGCTAAACTTACGAGTCTACCTGGCTATGGCTACACCTTC. It codes for CSAKLTSLPGYGYTF.

This clonotype was seen at least ten times. This rearrangement joins TRBV27 to TRBJ1-1; D unresolved. V lost 4 bases and J 6 bases, leaving 12 bases between the germline ends. The CDR3 has 13 residues. Germline values: CDR1 MNHEY, CDR2 SMNVEV (reference sequence). This CDR3 reads CASSSPFLAEAFF. Written as DNA, the CDR3 is TGTGCCAGCAGTTCTCCTTTTCTGGCTGAAGCTTTCTTT.

This clonotype appeared a few times. V gene TRBV21-1 combines with J gene TRBJ2-2; the listed D gene, TRBD1, was not tested against the DNA. TRBV21-1 is tagged as a pseudogene. The CDR3 length is 17 residues. Here the CDR3 DNA reads TGTGCCACCAGTATCGGTCTCCGGGACCGTAACACCGGGGAGCTGTTTTTT. Protein: CATSIGLRDRNTGELFF.

V is TRBV20-1 and J is TRBJ1-5, with TRBD1 identical over 11 bases. Germline CDR1 is DFQATT and CDR2 is SNEGSKA (reference sequence). The J segment lost 5 bases and the V segment lost 5 bases, leaving 14 bases of the junction unmatched. This CDR3 comprises 17 residues. This chain's CDR3 is CSASPGQGDLAHQPQHF. CDR3 sequence (DNA): TGCAGTGCTTCGCCGGGACAGGGGGATTTGGCCCATCAGCCCCAGCATTTT.

This clonotype was found a few times. This chain links TRBV6-5 with TRBJ1-1; D possibly corresponds to TRBD1 (5 bases). The germline V gene has CDR1 MNHEY and CDR2 SVGAGI. The CDR3 runs 15 residues. The V end was cut by 2 bases, the J end by 0 bases, with 10 bases between. The CDR3 sequence is CASSYDTGMNTEAFF. Written as DNA, the CDR3 is TGTGCCAGCAGTTACGATACAGGTATGAACACTGAAGCTTTCTTT.

This clonotype was seen many times. The chain joins TRBV5-1 to TRBJ2-1; 8 nucleotides line up with TRBD1. CDR1 and CDR2 (germline): SGHRS, YFSETQ. The V segment lost 4 bases and the J segment 3 bases; nucleotides outside the gene matches: 9. This CDR3 has 16 residues. The CDR3 loop is CASSLLLGTGYNEQFF. The CDR3 DNA is TGCGCCAGCAGCCTCCTTTTGGGGACAGGCTACAATGAGCAGTTCTTC.

This clonotype has more than one count but fewer than ten. The rearrangement joins TRBV20-1 to TRBJ1-5; D gene ambiguous. The V and J ends lost 0 bases and 3 bases respectively, with 9 bases between them. The germline CDR1 and CDR2 sequences are DFQATT and SNEGSKA (reference sequence). There are 14 residues in the CDR3. CDR3 bases: TGCAGTGCTAGAGATCCGCAGAACAATCAGCCCCAGCATTTT. Translation: CSARDPQNNQPQHF.

This clonotype was counted once. The CDR3 bases are TGTGCCAGCAGGGGCGGGGAGGCCAACGTCCTGACTTTC. This sequence encodes CASRGGEANVLTF. The V and J genes are TRBV2 and TRBJ2-6; D is possibly TRBD2 (6 bases). The V and J ends lost 6 bases and 6 bases respectively, with 9 bases between them. The CDR3 spans 13 residues. CDR1 SNHLY and CDR2 FYNNEI come from the germline V gene.

The chain has TRBV20-1 and TRBJ2-7; the match to TRBD2 covers 12 bases. V lost 0 bases to trimming and J lost 2 bases; unmatched junction nucleotides: 8. This CDR3 has 17 amino acids. Germline-derived CDR1 and CDR2 are DFQATT and SNEGSKA (reference sequence). CDR3 sequence: CSARDRASGGDPYEQYV. The CDR3, as DNA: TGCAGTGCTAGAGATCGGGCTAGCGGGGGGGATCCCTACGAGCAGTACGTC.

In this sample, this clonotype turned up a few times. The chain is built from TRBV7-2 and TRBJ1-2; 9 nucleotides match TRBD1. V dropped 5 bases and J dropped 7; count of bases not matched to a gene: 8. The germline V gene encodes CDR1 SGHTA and CDR2 FQGNSA. The CDR3 runs 14 residues. CDR3 nucleotide sequence: TGTGCCAGCAGCAGCGACAGGGGGAGGGGTGGCTACACCTTC. Encoded protein: CASSSDRGRGGYTF.

The chain carries TRBV10-3 and TRBJ2-5, with D uncertain. The CDR3 is 12 amino acids. Germline V gene lookup returns CDR1 ENHRY and CDR2 SYGVKD. Trimming took 6 bases from V and 5 from J, leaving 10 bases between them. CDR3 bases: TGTGCCATCAGCGGCCCCGCTGAGACCCAGTACTTC. This translates into CAISGPAETQYF.

The chain has TRBV2 and TRBJ2-7; D may be TRBD1 (6 bases). The CDR3 covers 13 residues. Trimming stripped 6 bases from V and 3 bases from J, with 12 bases between. CDR1 is SNHLY, CDR2 FYNNEI, per germline. The CDR3 is CASSGIQGYEQYF. The CDR3 DNA reads as TGTGCCAGCAGCGGGATACAGGGCTACGAGCAGTACTTC.

The rearrangement links TRBV29-1 to TRBJ2-3; TRBD1 might be the D (6 bases). CDR3 length: 14 residues. The germline V and J ends were trimmed by 4 bases and 6 bases, with 17 bases remaining between them. The germline CDR1 and CDR2 sequences are SQVTM and ANQGSEA. CDR3 residues: CSVVSGARWDTQYF. The CDR3 nucleotides read TGCAGCGTTGTCTCAGGGGCCCGTTGGGATACGCAGTATTTT.

The chain recombines TRBV6-5 with TRBJ1-6; D not certain. Germline loops: CDR1 MNHEY, CDR2 SVGAGI. This CDR3 is built from 15 residues. The V gene lost 0 bases and the J gene lost 10 bases, with 13 bases spanning the gap. In DNA, the CDR3 is TGTGCCAGCAGTTACTCGATGCGGTCGGAATCACCCCTCCACTTT. It is translated as CASSYSMRSESPLHF.

The chain links TRBV29-1 to TRBJ2-1; 7 bases match TRBD2. Per germline, CDR1 SQVTM and CDR2 ANQGSEA. After removal of 3 bases from V and 10 bases from J, the junction contained 12 bases not matched to a gene. This CDR3 spans 14 amino acids. CDR3 sequence (DNA): TGCAGCGTTGAGCGGACTAGAGGCGGAGGCGAGCAGTTCTTC. Its translation: CSVERTRGGGEQFF.

The table lists this clonotype with many counts. The chain has TRBV10-2 and TRBJ2-3, with 7 positions matching TRBD2. The CDR3 is 16 amino acids. The junction had 8 bases not matched to a gene; V was cut back by 3 bases and J by 2 bases. The germline V gene encodes CDR1 WSHSY and CDR2 SAAADI. This CDR3 reads CASSEVGLAATDTQYF. Written as DNA, the CDR3 is TGCGCCAGCAGTGAAGTGGGGCTAGCGGCCACAGATACGCAGTATTTT.

This clonotype has a count of ten or more. The rearrangement uses TRBV7-9 and TRBJ1-2; D unresolved. The CDR3 is made up of 14 amino acids. V lost 2 bases, J lost 5 bases, and 12 bases lay in between. Per the germline V gene, CDR1 is SEHNR and CDR2 is FQNEAQ (reference sequence). Here the CDR3 DNA reads TGTGCCAGCAGCTTATTAGACTTTACTTATGGCTACACCTTC. It is translated as CASSLLDFTYGYTF.

This clonotype was recorded many times. V gene TRBV7-2 combines with J gene TRBJ2-1; TRBD1 is a possible D gene (6 bases). Trimming removed 1 base from V and 0 bases from J, with 7 bases in between. The CDR3 runs 15 residues. In germline, CDR1 is SGHTA, CDR2 FQGNSA. The CDR3 region has the DNA TGTGCCAGCAGCTTAGAGGGGGTCTCCTACAATGAGCAGTTCTTC. As protein: CASSLEGVSYNEQFF.

This clonotype was counted between two and nine times. The chain couples TRBV9 to TRBJ2-5; D call uncertain. The germline V gene has CDR1 SGDLS and CDR2 YYNGEE. Trimming shortened V by 0 bases and J by 1 base, and 7 bases separated the two germline ends. This CDR3 is 14 amino acids long. CDR3 amino acids: CASSVDGTQETQYF. Here the CDR3 DNA reads TGTGCCAGCAGCGTAGACGGCACCCAAGAGACCCAGTACTTC.